This T cell receptor (beta chain) was captured in a study of radiotherapy plus CTLA-4 blockade in lung cancer. Study background: With 25% to 40% of patients having disease control, objective responses were seen in roughly 18%. Notes on the study in general: Early clonal dynamics of blood T cells, together with interferon-beta, were reported as the best response predictor. Researchers report tumor-derived TCR clones expanding in blood after radiotherapy plus ipilimumab.

This table comes from immunoSEQ multiplex PCR, and its TCRdb copy is limited to in-frame clones, with some not included. The table includes almost 55,000 clones, 70% to 85% detected once. Comment on this clone: Its antigen is not known.

The CDR3 totals 14 residues. Germline CDR1 is GTSNPN and CDR2 is SVGIG (reference sequence). V gave up 5 bases and J gave up 0 bases; unmatched junction bases: 2. Participants had chemo-refractory metastatic non-small-cell lung cancer and were treated with focal radiation plus ipilimumab CTLA-4 blockade. Source: peripheral blood, taken from a patient treated with radiotherapy plus ipilimumab. The TCR was taken from a human donor with non-small cell lung cancer who had a partial response to radiotherapy plus ipilimumab. The genes are TRBV30 and TRBJ1-4; 8 bases fit TRBD1. DNA for the CDR3: TGTGCCTGGCTGGGACAGGCAACTAATGAAAAACTGTTTTTT. It translates to CAWLGQATNEKLFF.